This T cell receptor (beta chain) was found in a study of technical replicates of blood from a handful of donors (dated by TCRdb to 2016 to 2017). The junction shows trimming of 6 bases on V and 9 bases on J, plus 12 bases between the germline ends. CDR1 MGHRA and CDR2 YSYEKL are derived from the germline V gene. There are 11 amino acids in the CDR3, from cysteine to phenylalanine inclusive. Left in the record is the CDR3 DNA by itself, 33 bases read in frame from the first base. The library relied on the immunoSEQ multiplex PCR assay. This is the immuneACCESS table as TCRdb keeps it, with only in-frame sequences that have V and J called. A part of the clones is gone; compared with another copy, unresolved V genes explain less than half, and the rest is unexplained. The sample yields 65,000 to 80,000 clones; over 95% were counted once. The top ten clonotypes cover approximately 0.2% of the sample.

As concerns this clone: The antigen it binds to is not known. Base qualities are not at hand, and no much larger clone is one base apart.

The sample comprised T cells isolated from PBMCs. This TCR was recovered from a human donor in good health. Rearrangement joined TRBV4-1 to TRBJ2-7, with the D gene uncertain. The CDR3 protein sequence reads: CASRNEARQYF. The DNA sequence is given as TGCGCCAGCAGGAACGAGGCGCGGCAGTACTTC.